This T cell receptor (beta chain) is drawn from a study of blood T cell repertoires in COVID-19. Background on the study: Spain, Italy and the United States supplied samples that represented acute and convalescent COVID-19.

Sequenced by immunoSEQ multiplex PCR; TCRdb stores in-frame clones only, minus some. The profile covers 110,000 or so clones, with roughly nine tenths appearing a single time and approximately 8% taken by the ten largest. The clonotype originates from a man between 65 and 79 years old who had recovered from COVID-19. Sequenced material: peripheral blood.

The CDR3 DNA reads as TGTGCCAGCAGTGGTACAGGGTCAAGCGGTAAGAACACTGAAGCTTTCTTT. Residues: CASSGTGSSGKNTEAFF. This rearrangement joins TRBV6-1 to TRBJ1-1, with D possibly being TRBD1 (6 bases). The length of the CDR3 is 17 residues. Trimming took off 4 bases at V and 1 base at J, with 19 bases between the two ends. The V gene's germline CDR1 is MNHNS and CDR2 SASEGT.